This T cell receptor beta chain was recovered during a study of CD8 T cells in ankylosing spondylitis. Study-level points and caveats: Characteristic, it appeared, of ankylosing spondylitis blood was a TCR beta motif of several highly homologous variants.

This clonotype has a handful of counts. What it binds is not known. Quantitative 5'-RACE with molecular barcodes generated TCR beta libraries. Each CDR3 protein gets one entry after TCRdb re-called the 5' RACE reads with MiXCR. Found here are 650,000 to 800,000 distinct CDR3 sequences, under 20% of them singletons; the top ten hold 15% to 20%. CDR3 length equals 15 residues. Deletions cut 1 base from V and 9 bases from J, with 16 bases between. Germline V gene lookup returns CDR1 SGHTA and CDR2 FQGNSA. The clonotype comes from a male donor with ankylosing spondylitis. The sequencing input was blood, either unsorted or a sorted T cell fraction (not recorded which). This rearrangement joins TRBV7-2 to TRBJ2-4; D not resolved. The chain's CDR3 is CASSLEPSAYGIQYF. In DNA, the CDR3 is TGTGCCAGCAGCTTAGAACCGTCAGCCTACGGCATTCAGTACTTC.